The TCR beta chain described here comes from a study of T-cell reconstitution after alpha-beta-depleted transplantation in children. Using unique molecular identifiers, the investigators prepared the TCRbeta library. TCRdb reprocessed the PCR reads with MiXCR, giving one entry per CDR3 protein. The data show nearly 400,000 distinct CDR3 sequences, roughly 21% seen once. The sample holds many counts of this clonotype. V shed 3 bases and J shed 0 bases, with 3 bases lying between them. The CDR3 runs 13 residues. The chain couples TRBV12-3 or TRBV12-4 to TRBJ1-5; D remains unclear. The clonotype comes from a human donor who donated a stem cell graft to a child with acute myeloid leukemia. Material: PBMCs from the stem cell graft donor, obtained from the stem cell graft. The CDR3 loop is CASSFGSNQPQHF. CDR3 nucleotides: TGTGCCAGCAGTTTCGGTAGCAATCAGCCCCAGCATTTT.